Below, 19 T cell receptor beta chains from the same sample are listed, as sequenced in a study of breast tumors, draining lymph nodes, adjacent tissues. Axillary draining lymph nodes of breast cancer patients supplied the node samples. TCRdb passed the multiplex PCR reads through MiXCR, listing each CDR3 protein once. The sample comprises around 230,000 distinct CDR3 sequences, 34% of which are singletons, and under 4.5% rests with the top ten. Specimen: axillary lymph node tissue. These receptors were obtained from a female donor with breast cancer. Some clones in this sample may be carry-over from other donors' samples.

This clonotype was counted ten times or more. This rearrangement joins TRBV10-3 to TRBJ2-3, with TRBD2 identical over 9 bases. The CDR3 extends over 14 amino acids. V gave up 10 bases and J gave up 2 bases; unmatched junction bases: 7. Germline CDR1 and CDR2: ENHRY and SYGVKD. The CDR3 DNA sequence: TGTGCCACGAAGACTAGCGGTTACACAGATACGCAGTATTTT. This encodes CATKTSGYTDTQYF.

Remarks on this clonotype: A much larger clone lies a single base off, so this may be a read error. The chain joins TRBV11-3 to TRBJ2-7; the match to TRBD1 covers 8 bases. Per the germline V gene, CDR1 is SGHNT and CDR2 is YENEEA. This CDR3 has 15 residues. DNA of the CDR3: TGTGCCAGCAGCTTTCAGGGGGCGCATTCCTACGGGCAGTACTTC. Residues: CASSFQGAHSYGQYF.

This clonotype was detected only once. V and J are TRBV10-3 and TRBJ2-1; 9 bases agree with TRBD1. Judging by the DNA end, TRBJ2-7 fits better; the J call may be wrong. The CDR3 spans 15 residues. Germline loops: CDR1 ENHRY, CDR2 SYGVKD. The DNA for the CDR3 is TGTGCCATCAGCTCCGGGACAGGGCTTGGTTACGAGCAGTACTTC. Its translation is CAISSGTGLGYEQYF.

In its sample, this clonotype was seen many times. The rearrangement joins TRBV12-3 or TRBV12-4 to TRBJ1-5; 10 positions agree with TRBD1. The CDR3 length is 17 residues. The ends lost 3 bases at V and 5 bases at J; junction bases unmatched: 10. CDR3 amino acids: CASSLRRSGTGDQPQHF. Written as DNA, the CDR3 is TGTGCCAGCAGTTTGAGGAGGAGTGGGACAGGGGATCAGCCCCAGCATTTT.

Remarks on this clonotype: A much larger clone lies one base from this, so it may be a read error. The chain combines TRBV5-1 with TRBJ2-1; 9 bases are a match to TRBD1. This CDR3 comprises 13 residues. Germline V gene lookup returns CDR1 SGHRS and CDR2 YFSETQ. The CDR3 DNA follows: TGCGCCAGCAGCGGGACAGGGTACAATGACCAGTTCTTC. This codes for CASSGTGYNDQFF.

The chain combines TRBV5-8 with TRBJ2-2, with TRBD2 matching 9 bases. Germline assignment: CDR1 SGHTS and CDR2 YDEGEE. The CDR3 is 15 residues long. V trimming: 5 bases; J trimming: 6 bases; junction bases outside the gene matches: 8. CDR3 sequence reads: CASSSGSTPSGELFF. CDR3 DNA sequence: TGTGCCAGCAGTAGCGGGAGTACTCCCTCCGGGGAGCTGTTTTTT.

A note on this clonotype: A much larger clonotype is one base distant, so this may be a read error. V is TRBV20-1 and J is TRBJ2-1; D gene uncertain. CDR3 length: 14 residues. Germline values: CDR1 DFQATT, CDR2 SNEGSKA (reference sequence). The CDR3 DNA follows: TGCAGTGCCAGACCCCCGAGCTCCTACACTGAGCAGTTCTTC. Encoded protein: CSARPPSSYTEQFF.

The gene calls are TRBV7-3 and TRBJ1-5; D gene ambiguous. V lost 4 bases and J lost 7, with 14 bases in between. Germline CDR1 is SGHTA and CDR2 is FQGTGA. There are 14 residues in the CDR3. The CDR3 region is CASSSRVGEQPQHF. The CDR3 nucleotides read TGTGCCAGCAGCTCCCGGGTAGGAGAACAGCCCCAGCATTTT.

The V call is TRBV5-1, the J call TRBJ1-2; possibly TRBD1 for D (6 bases). The CDR3 is made up of 14 amino acids. Germline loops: CDR1 SGHRS, CDR2 YFSETQ. Trimming left V 7 bases short and J 4 bases short, with 17 bases between. CDR3 sequence (DNA): TGCGCCAGCGAAAGGGGACAAACTGCCTATGGCTACACCTTC. This encodes CASERGQTAYGYTF.

The chain joins TRBV6-6 to TRBJ1-5, with a tentative D call TRBD1 (5 bases). V was cut by 5 bases and J by 3 bases, with 8 bases left in between. CDR1 and CDR2 (germline): MNHNY, SVGAGI (reference sequence). This CDR3 is built from 13 residues. CDR3 bases: TGTGCCAGCAGTCACGGGGCCAATCAGCCCCAGCATTTT. This translates into CASSHGANQPQHF.

The V and J genes are TRBV7-7 and TRBJ1-6; 8 bases line up with TRBD1. The CDR3 loop spans 15 amino acids. Germline V lookup: CDR1 SSHAT, CDR2 FNYEAQ (reference sequence). The CDR3: CARSGTGGYNSPLHF. In DNA form, the CDR3 reads TGTGCTAGATCCGGGACAGGAGGTTATAATTCACCCCTCCACTTT. The full variable domain, rest sourced from reference TRBV7-7 and TRBJ1-6, is GAGVSQSPRYKVTKRGQDVTLRCDPISSHATLYWYQQALGQGPEFLTYFNYEAQPDKSGLPSDRFSAERPEGSISTLTIQRTEQRDSAMYRCARSGTGGYNSPLHFGNGTRLTVT.

V is TRBV29-1 and J is TRBJ1-1, with D perhaps matching TRBD1 (5 bases). The CDR3 consists of 12 residues. Germline V gene lookup returns CDR1 SQVTM and CDR2 ANQGSEA. V lost 4 bases and J lost 5, with 11 bases in between. The CDR3 DNA is TGCAGCGTTGTGGAGGGACGGACTGAAGCTTTCTTT. Translated: CSVVEGRTEAFF.

The rearrangement links TRBV12-3 or TRBV12-4 to TRBJ2-3; 11 bases align to TRBD2. V shed 4 bases, J shed 5 bases, and the junction held 2 bases outside the gene matches. This CDR3 is built from 14 residues. In DNA, the CDR3 is TGTGCCAGCAGTTCCCTAGCGGGAGGAGATACGCAGTATTTT. As protein: CASSSLAGGDTQYF.

Note on this clonotype: One end of the junction does not line up with germline, which may come from a read error. The chain is built from TRBV24-1 and TRBJ1-5; 9 bases align to TRBD1. Germline values: CDR1 KGHDR, CDR2 SFDVKD. The CDR3 runs 17 residues. CDR3 protein: CASSVTGGAGFNQPQHF. CDR3 sequence (DNA): TGTGCCAGCAGTGTCACAGGGGGCGCTGGGTTTAATCAGCCCCAGCATTTT.

This clonotype occurred many times. The chain links TRBV9 to TRBJ2-3, with D unclear. The V end was cut by 7 bases, the J end by 6 bases, with 15 bases between. CDR1 and CDR2 (germline): SGDLS, YYNGEE. The CDR3 sequence is 13 residues long. This CDR3 is CASQREGMDTQYF. CDR3 nucleotide sequence: TGTGCCAGCCAACGAGAAGGGATGGATACGCAGTATTTT. The full variable domain, rest sourced from reference TRBV9 and TRBJ2-3, is DSGVTQTPKHLITATGQRVTLRCSPRSGDLSVYWYQQSLDQGLQFLIQYYNGEERAKGNILERFSAQQFPDLHSELNLSSLELGDSALYFCASQREGMDTQYFGPGTRLTVL.

This clonotype was counted at least ten times. CDR3 sequence: CASTLNLARTDTQYF. Written as DNA, the CDR3 is TGTGCCAGTACCTTGAACCTAGCGCGGACAGATACGCAGTATTTT. The chain carries TRBV19 and TRBJ2-3; tentative D call: TRBD2 (6 bases). V dropped 7 bases and J dropped 3 bases, with 17 bases sitting between them. The V gene's germline CDR1 is LNHDA and CDR2 SQIVND (reference sequence). CDR3 size: 15 residues.

The chain is built from TRBV15 and TRBJ2-7; 12 bases are shared with TRBD2. V shed 1 base, J shed 0 bases, and the junction held 4 bases outside the gene matches. The CDR3 has 17 residues. The germline CDR1 and CDR2 sequences are LNHNV and YYDKDF (reference sequence). The CDR3 DNA is TGTGCCACCAGCAGAGCCCTAGCGGGAGGGCCCTCCTACGAGCAGTACTTC. This sequence encodes CATSRALAGGPSYEQYF.

DNA for the CDR3: TGTGCCATCAGATCGGGACTAGGGGATACAAATTCACCCCTCCACTTT. It encodes CAIRSGLGDTNSPLHF. The genes are TRBV10-3 and TRBJ1-6; D might be TRBD1 (5 bases). Germline V lookup: CDR1 ENHRY, CDR2 SYGVKD. Trimming cost V 6 bases and J 7 bases, with 19 bases left between them. This CDR3 region has 16 residues.

This clonotype was seen a few times. This chain joins TRBV7-9 and TRBJ2-2, with TRBD2 matching over 9 bases. Germline CDR1 and CDR2: SEHNR and FQNEAQ (reference sequence). V gave up 4 bases and J gave up 4 bases; unmatched junction bases: 10. The CDR3 runs to 17 residues. In DNA, the CDR3 is TGTGCCAGCAGCTCCCCCGGCGGGGGGGGGGCCACCGGGGAGCTGTTTTTT. Translating it yields CASSSPGGGGATGELFF.